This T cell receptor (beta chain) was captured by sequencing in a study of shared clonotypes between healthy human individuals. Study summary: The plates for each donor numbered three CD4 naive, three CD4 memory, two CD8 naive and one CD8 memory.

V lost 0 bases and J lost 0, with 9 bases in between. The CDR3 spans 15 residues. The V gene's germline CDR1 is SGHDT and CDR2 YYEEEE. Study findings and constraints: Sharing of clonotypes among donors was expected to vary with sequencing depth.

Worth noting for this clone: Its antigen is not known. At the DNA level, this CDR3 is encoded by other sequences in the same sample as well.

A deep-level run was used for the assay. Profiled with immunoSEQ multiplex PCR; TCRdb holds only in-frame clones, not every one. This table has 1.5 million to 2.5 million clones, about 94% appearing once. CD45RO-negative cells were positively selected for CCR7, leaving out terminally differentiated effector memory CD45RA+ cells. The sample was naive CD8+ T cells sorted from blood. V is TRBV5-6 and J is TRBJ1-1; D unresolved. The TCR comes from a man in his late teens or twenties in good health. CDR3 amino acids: CASSLGATMNTEAFF. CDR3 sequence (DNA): TGTGCCAGCAGCTTGGGGGCGACCATGAACACTGAAGCTTTCTTT.